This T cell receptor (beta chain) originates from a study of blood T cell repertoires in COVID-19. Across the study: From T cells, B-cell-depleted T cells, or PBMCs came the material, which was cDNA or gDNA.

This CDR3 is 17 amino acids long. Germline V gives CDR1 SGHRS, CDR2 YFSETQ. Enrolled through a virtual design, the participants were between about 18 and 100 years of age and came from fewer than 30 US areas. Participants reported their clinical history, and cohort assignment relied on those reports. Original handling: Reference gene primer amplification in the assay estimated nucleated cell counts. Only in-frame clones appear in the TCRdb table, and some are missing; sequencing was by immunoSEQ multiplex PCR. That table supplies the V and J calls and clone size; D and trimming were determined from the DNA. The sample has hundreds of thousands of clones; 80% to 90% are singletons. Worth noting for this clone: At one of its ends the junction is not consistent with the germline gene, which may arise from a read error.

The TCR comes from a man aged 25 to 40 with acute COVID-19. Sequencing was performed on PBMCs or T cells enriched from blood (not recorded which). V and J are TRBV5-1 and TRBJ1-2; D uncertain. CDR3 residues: CASSEDISYRSVYGYTF. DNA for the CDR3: TGTGCCAGCAGCGAAGACATTTCATATCGTTCGGTCTATGGCTACACCTTC. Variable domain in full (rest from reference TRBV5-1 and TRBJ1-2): KAGVTQTPRYLIKTRGQQVTLSCSPISGHRSVSWYQQTPGQGLQFLFEYFSETQRNKGNFPGRFSGRQFSNSRSEMNVSTLELGDSALYLCASSEDISYRSVYGYTFGSGTRLTVV.